This entry is about one T cell receptor beta chain. The CDR3 has 16 amino acids. Germline CDR1 reads SNHLY; CDR2 reads FYNNEI. V lost 8 bases and J 0 bases, leaving 18 bases between the germline ends. Researchers ran immunoSEQ v3.0 at survey level. Profiled with immunoSEQ multiplex PCR; TCRdb holds only in-frame clones, not every one. Of about 19,000 clones detected, over 65% appear once; the ten largest clones hold 14%. These data come from a study of long-term antiretroviral therapy in people with HIV. The origin of this receptor is a woman in her forties or fifties with HIV. The input for sequencing was unsorted PBMCs, taken 0.5 years before starting antiretroviral therapy. V is TRBV2 and J is TRBJ2-3, with a possible D match to TRBD1 (7 bases). CDR3 in amino acids: CASRPRRGASTDTQYF. The CDR3 bases are TGTGCCAGCCGACCTCGCAGGGGGGCTAGCACAGATACGCAGTATTTT. Looking up the rest from reference TRBV2 and TRBJ2-3 gives the full variable domain: EPEVTQTPSHQVTQMGQEVILRCVPISNHLYFYWYRQILGQKVEFLVSFYNNEISEKSEIFDDQFSVERPDGSNFTLKIRSTKLEDSAMYFCASRPRRGASTDTQYFGPGTRLTVL.